Listed below are T cell receptor beta chains from one sample, sequenced in a study of blood T cell repertoires in COVID-19. Generated by immunoSEQ multiplex PCR, the TCRdb table keeps only in-frame clones and is missing some. The repertoire holds 150,000 to 200,000 clones, approximately 85% seen once, with about 9.4% in the top ten. The source material was peripheral blood. These receptors all stem from a woman aged 80 or over with acute or convalescent COVID-19. Both conserved end residues are part of each CDR3. The D gene is left open where the match is weak. Clone size is not always given. Where it is, it says once, few, many or a class for expanded clones.

D	V	size	J	CDR3	DNA
TRBD1	TRBV19	NA	TRBJ1-3	CASRGQGGGNTIYF	TGTGCCAGTAGGGGACAGGGCGGAGGAAACACCATATATTTT
NA	TRBV4-1	NA	TRBJ1-2	CASSLETGGYGYTF	TGCGCCAGCAGCCTTGAGACCGGGGGGTATGGCTACACCTTC
TRBD1	TRBV6-4	once	TRBJ2-2	CASSAQGAVTGELFF	TGTGCCAGCAGTGCACAGGGGGCCGTCACCGGGGAGCTGTTTTTT
TRBD2	TRBV5-1	NA	TRBJ2-3	CASSAGGYPSTDTQYF	TGCGCCAGCAGCGCGGGGGGATACCCTAGCACAGATACGCAGTATTTT
NA	TRBV19	NA	TRBJ1-1	CASTGTGYGTEAFF	TGTGCCAGTACCGGCACAGGGTACGGCACTGAAGCTTTCTTT
TRBD1	TRBV19	NA	TRBJ2-5	CASSGKGAKTETQYF	TGTGCCAGTAGTGGGAAGGGGGCGAAAACAGAGACCCAGTACTTC
NA	TRBV27	NA	TRBJ2-2	CASRLSWNTGELFF	TGTGCCAGCCGACTCTCTTGGAACACCGGGGAGCTGTTTTTT
NA	TRBV5-4	NA	TRBJ2-5	CASSLAGQVQETQYF	TGTGCCAGCAGCTTGGCCGGTCAGGTACAAGAGACCCAGTACTTC
NA	TRBV18	once	TRBJ2-1	CASSPMVKQGHNEQFF	TGTGCCAGCTCACCAATGGTTAAACAGGGCCACAATGAGCAGTTCTTC
TRBD1	TRBV5-4	NA	TRBJ1-2	CASSRDSYGYTF	TGTGCCAGCAGCCGGGACAGCTATGGCTACACCTTC
TRBD1	TRBV5-4	NA	TRBJ1-4	CASSLRTGREKLFF	TGTGCCAGCAGCTTGAGGACAGGCCGTGAAAAACTGTTTTTT
NA	TRBV5-1	NA	TRBJ2-7	CASSLSGTPSYEQYF	TGCGCCAGCAGCCTTTCCGGGACACCTTCCTACGAGCAGTACTTC
TRBD1	TRBV10-3	NA	TRBJ1-1	CATSTGQGAEAFF	TGTGCCACCTCTACAGGACAGGGAGCTGAAGCTTTCTTT
NA	TRBV12-3/TRBV12-4	NA	TRBJ1-2	CASSLQGYGYTF	TGTGCCAGCAGCCTACAGGGATATGGCTACACCTTC
NA	TRBV2	NA	TRBJ2-7	CASMRDSWTYEQYF	TGTGCCAGCATGAGGGACTCCTGGACCTACGAGCAGTACTTC
NA	TRBV4-1	NA	TRBJ2-3	CASSLSGTDTQYF	TGCGCCAGCAGCCTATCGGGAACAGATACGCAGTATTTT
TRBD2	TRBV11-2	NA	TRBJ2-1	CASSLALSGGKFF	TGTGCCAGCAGCTTAGCTCTTAGCGGGGGGAAGTTCTTC
TRBD1	TRBV6-5	NA	TRBJ2-7	CASRTGTDPYEQYF	TGTGCCAGCAGAACCGGGACAGACCCCTACGAGCAGTACTTC
NA	TRBV28	NA	TRBJ1-1	CASIRGGRTEAFF	TGTGCCAGCATCCGCGGGGGACGCACTGAAGCTTTCTTT
NA	TRBV14	NA	TRBJ2-1	CATEQTYNEQFF	TGTGCCACCGAACAAACCTACAATGAGCAGTTCTTC
NA	TRBV5-6	NA	TRBJ1-5	CASSASRGNQPQHF	TGTGCCAGCAGTGCTTCCAGGGGCAATCAGCCCCAGCATTTT
NA	TRBV5-1	NA	TRBJ2-6	CASSLGQYPGANVLTF	TGCGCCAGCAGCCTCGGACAGTATCCGGGGGCCAACGTCCTGACTTTC
TRBD1	TRBV16	NA	TRBJ2-3	CASSQVGQGKADTQYF	TGTGCCAGCAGCCAAGTGGGACAGGGGAAGGCAGATACGCAGTATTTT
TRBD1	TRBV18	NA	TRBJ1-2	CASSPGGQGSGYTF	TGTGCCAGCTCACCAGGAGGACAGGGAAGCGGCTACACCTTC
TRBD1	TRBV3-1/TRBV3-2	NA	TRBJ1-2	CASSRSGGGPNYGYTF	TGTGCCAGCAGCCGAAGCGGAGGGGGCCCTAACTATGGCTACACCTTC
TRBD1	TRBV2	NA	TRBJ1-1	CASSEAGTGRTEAFF	TGTGCCAGCAGTGAAGCGGGGACAGGTCGGACTGAAGCTTTCTTT
NA	TRBV11-2	NA	TRBJ2-2	CASSLQRGPGELFF	TGTGCCAGCAGCTTACAAAGGGGCCCCGGGGAGCTGTTTTTT
NA	TRBV3-1/TRBV3-2	few	TRBJ1-1	CASSRGTPNTEAFF	TGTGCCAGCAGCCGGGGGACACCGAACACTGAAGCTTTCTTT
NA	TRBV2	NA	TRBJ1-3	CAIDASGFSSGNTIYF	TGTGCCATTGACGCTTCAGGGTTTAGCTCTGGAAACACCATATATTTT
NA	TRBV3-1/TRBV3-2	NA	TRBJ2-6	CASSPGITGANVLTF	TGTGCCAGCAGCCCCGGGATAACTGGGGCCAACGTCCTGACTTTC
TRBD1	TRBV11-2	NA	TRBJ1-2	CASSMDQGAYYGYTF	TGTGCCAGCAGCATGGATCAGGGGGCGTACTATGGCTACACCTTC
NA	TRBV5-1	NA	TRBJ2-3	CASSLTGDADTQYF	TGCGCCAGCAGCTTGACAGGAGACGCGGATACGCAGTATTTT
TRBD1	TRBV7-2	NA	TRBJ1-1	CASSRTGVTEAFF	TGTGCCAGCAGCCGGACAGGGGTCACTGAAGCTTTCTTT
NA	TRBV5-1	NA	TRBJ2-1	CASSLEQVSYNEQFF	TGCGCCAGCAGCTTGGAACAGGTTTCCTACAATGAGCAGTTCTTC
TRBD1	TRBV7-9	NA	TRBJ2-7	CASSKAVGQLYEQYF	TGTGCCAGCAGCAAAGCCGTGGGACAGCTCTACGAGCAGTACTTC